The entry below gives a single T cell receptor (beta chain) sequence along with its context. Its antigen is unidentified. The CDR3 length is 17 residues. V was pared by 0 bases and J by 1 base, with 13 bases between. CDR1 is SEHNR, CDR2 FQNEAQ, per germline (reference sequence). The data stem from a study of identical twins. A universal primer site was created by template switching, with the cDNA bearing unique molecular identifiers. In TCRdb, the 5' RACE reads were re-called with MiXCR into one record per CDR3 protein. The sample includes 400,000 to 600,000 distinct CDR3 sequences, 20% to 25% of them seen just once. Study-level findings and limits: Among beta out-of-frame sequences, excess sharing between twins appeared weaker.

These same data were also listed under a study on yellow fever vaccine responses in identical twins.

The sequence was collected from a woman between 18 and 29 years old in good health. This sequence joins TRBV7-9 and TRBJ2-1; D remains unclear. The sequenced sample was CD4+ T cells sorted from blood. The CDR3 DNA is TGTGCCAGCAGCTTAGCGCTGATCCGTGGGTCCTACAATGAGCAGTTCTTC. Its protein product is CASSLALIRGSYNEQFF.